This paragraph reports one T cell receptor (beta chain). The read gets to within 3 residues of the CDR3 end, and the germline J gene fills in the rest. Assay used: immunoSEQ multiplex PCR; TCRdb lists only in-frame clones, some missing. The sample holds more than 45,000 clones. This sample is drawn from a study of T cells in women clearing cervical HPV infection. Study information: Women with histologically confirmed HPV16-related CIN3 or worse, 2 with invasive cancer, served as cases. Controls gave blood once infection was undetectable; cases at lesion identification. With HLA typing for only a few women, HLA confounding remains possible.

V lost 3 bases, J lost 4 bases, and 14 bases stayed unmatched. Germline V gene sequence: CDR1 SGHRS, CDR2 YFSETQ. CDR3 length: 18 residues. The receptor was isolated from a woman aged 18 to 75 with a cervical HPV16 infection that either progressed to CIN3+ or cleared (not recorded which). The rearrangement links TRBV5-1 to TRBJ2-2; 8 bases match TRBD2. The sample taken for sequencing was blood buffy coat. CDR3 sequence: CASSSLKGAGVLTGELFF. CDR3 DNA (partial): TGCGCCAGCAGCTCCTTGAAAGGAGCGGGAGTACTCACCGGGGAG.